Presented here are 16 T cell receptor beta chains from one specimen sequenced in a study of T cells after posttransplantation cyclophosphamide. Produced via immunoSEQ multiplex PCR; TCRdb's table is partial and in-frame only. The sample presents about 33,000 clones, none singletons. The material sequenced was PBMCs. These receptors were collected from a woman aged 30 to 39 in good health and a related stem cell transplant donor.

In its sample, this clone was seen many times. This chain connects TRBV18 to TRBJ1-4; D perhaps matches TRBD1 (5 bases). Trimming took off 1 base at V and 6 bases at J, with 9 bases between the two ends. CDR1 is KGHSH, CDR2 LQKENI, per germline. The CDR3 consists of 14 residues. The CDR3 DNA reads as TGTGCCAGCTCACCACGCAGGGATCATGAAAAACTGTTTTTT. The encoded protein is CASSPRRDHEKLFF.

This clone has at least ten counts. The chain uses TRBV7-9 and TRBJ1-2; TRBD1 is a possible D gene (5 bases). V dropped 6 bases and J dropped 6 bases, with 14 bases sitting between them. The CDR3 is 13 amino acids. Looked up from germline, CDR1 is SEHNR and CDR2 is FQNEAQ (reference sequence). The CDR3 nucleotides read TGTGCCAGCAGTTCTCAGGGATATAATGGCTACACCTTC. Protein: CASSSQGYNGYTF. Supplemented by reference TRBV7-9 and TRBJ1-2, the full variable domain reads DTGVSQNPRHKITKRGQNVTFRCDPISEHNRLYWYRQTLGQGPEFLTYFQNEAQLEKSRLLSDRFSAERPKGSFSTLEIQRTEQGDSAMYLCASSSQGYNGYTFGSGTRLTVV.

This clone appeared many times. The chain uses TRBV4-3 and TRBJ2-3; 9 positions agree with TRBD1. Germline V lookup: CDR1 LGHNA, CDR2 YSLEER. There are 18 residues in the CDR3. V lost 0 bases, J lost 4 bases, and 11 bases stayed unmatched. The DNA for the CDR3 is TGCGCCAGCAGCCAAGATTCTCAGGACAGGGGTCTTGCAGATACGCAGTATTTT. Protein product: CASSQDSQDRGLADTQYF.

The chain uses TRBV7-2 and TRBJ2-5, with 7 bases that match TRBD1. The germline V gene encodes CDR1 SGHTA and CDR2 FQGNSA. The V segment lost 2 bases and the J segment 4 bases; nucleotides outside the gene matches: 4. The CDR3 totals 14 residues. The CDR3 region has the DNA TGTGCCAGCAGCTTAAGGGGGCTAATAGAGACCCAGTACTTC. This translates into CASSLRGLIETQYF.

This clone came up many times. The chain employs TRBV6-5 and TRBJ2-3; D is perhaps TRBD1 (6 bases). This CDR3 is built from 15 residues. The V and J ends lost 2 bases and 3 bases respectively, with 12 bases between them. Germline V gene sequence: CDR1 MNHEY, CDR2 SVGAGI. The CDR3, as DNA: TGTGCCAGCAGTTACCGGAACAGGGCGACAGATACGCAGTATTTT. It is translated as CASSYRNRATDTQYF.

This clone was seen repeatedly, ten times or more. This sequence joins TRBV2 and TRBJ1-1; D not resolved. Trimming pared 1 base from V and 11 bases from J, leaving 8 bases between. Looked up from germline, CDR1 is SNHLY and CDR2 is FYNNEI. This CDR3 is built from 11 residues. CDR3 region: CASSEEGTAFF. The CDR3 DNA reads TGTGCCAGCAGTGAAGAGGGTACGGCTTTCTTT.

This clone was observed at least ten times. The chain employs TRBV4-1 and TRBJ1-1, with D perhaps matching TRBD1 (6 bases). CDR3 length: 14 amino acids. V was trimmed by 4 bases and J by 3 bases, leaving 12 bases between them. Germline assignment: CDR1 MGHRA and CDR2 YSYEKL. CDR3 nucleotide sequence: TGCGCCAGCAGCCGTCAGGGGCTGGACACTGAAGCTTTCTTT. Translated: CASSRQGLDTEAFF.

This clone has more than one count but fewer than ten. V and J are TRBV11-2 and TRBJ2-7, with D possibly being TRBD1 (6 bases). Germline CDR1 SGHAT, CDR2 FQNNGV. The CDR3 has 12 residues. The V gene lost 5 bases and the J gene lost 3 bases, with 8 bases spanning the gap. CDR3 loop: CASSRDNYEQYF. Here the CDR3 DNA reads TGTGCCAGCAGCCGGGACAACTACGAGCAGTACTTC. Supplemented by reference TRBV11-2 and TRBJ2-7, the full variable domain reads EAGVAQSPRYKIIEKRQSVAFWCNPISGHATLYWYQQILGQGPKLLIQFQNNGVVDDSQLPKDRFSAERLKGVDSTLKIQPAKLEDSAVYLCASSRDNYEQYFGPGTRLTVT.

This clone was seen ten or more times. V is TRBV7-9 and J is TRBJ1-2; 10 nucleotides agree with TRBD1. V trimming: 7 bases; J trimming: 2 bases; junction bases outside the gene matches: 10. The V gene's germline CDR1 is SEHNR and CDR2 FQNEAQ (reference sequence). CDR3 size: 16 residues. In DNA, the CDR3 is TGTGCCAGCACCAGCTTGGAGGGACAGGGGAACTATGGCTACACCTTC. Translating gives CASTSLEGQGNYGYTF.

This clone was seen repeatedly, ten times or more. V usage is TRBV4-3 and J usage is TRBJ2-5; D possibly corresponds to TRBD1 (7 bases). The germline gives CDR1 LGHNA, CDR2 YSLEER. Deletions cut 0 bases from V and 6 bases from J, with 14 bases between. The length of the CDR3 is 15 residues. The CDR3 sequence is CASSQDRGRSQTQYF. DNA of the CDR3: TGCGCCAGCAGCCAAGACAGGGGGAGGAGCCAGACCCAGTACTTC.

This clone was counted ten times or more. The rearrangement uses TRBV27 and TRBJ1-2; 8 bases line up with TRBD1. Germline V lookup: CDR1 MNHEY, CDR2 SMNVEV (reference sequence). The CDR3 covers 14 residues. With V trimmed by 6 bases and J by 8 bases, 11 bases remained unmatched. CDR3 residues: CASRPPTGAGGYTF. CDR3 sequence (DNA): TGTGCCAGCAGGCCACCGACAGGGGCAGGGGGCTACACCTTC.

This clone was counted many times. The V call is TRBV13, the J call TRBJ2-7, with D perhaps matching TRBD2 (7 bases). Trimming stripped 0 bases from V and 7 bases from J, with 13 bases between. CDR1 is PRHDT, CDR2 FYEKMQ, per germline (reference sequence). The CDR3 length is 14 residues. The CDR3 region is CASSLGGGGREQYF. CDR3 nucleotides: TGTGCCAGCAGCTTAGGAGGGGGGGGCAGGGAGCAGTACTTC.

The rearrangement links TRBV19 to TRBJ2-3; weak D call: TRBD1 (5 bases). The CDR3 has 16 residues. Germline V gene data show CDR1 as LNHDA and CDR2 as SQIVND (reference sequence). Trimming removed 5 bases at V and 0 bases at J, with 15 bases between. The CDR3: CASSPDDRASTDTQYF. In DNA, the CDR3 is TGTGCCAGTAGTCCAGACGACAGAGCTAGCACAGATACGCAGTATTTT.

This clone was recorded many times. The J gene is TRBJ2-7, the V gene TRBV29-1, with 9 nucleotides matching TRBD1. Germline CDR1 reads SQVTM; CDR2 reads ANQGSEA. The length of the CDR3 is 13 residues. Trimming removed 6 bases from V and 2 bases from J; junction bases left unmatched: 5. In nucleotides, the CDR3 is TGCAGCGTGGGCCGGGACAGGGCCTACGAGCAGTACTTC. Its translation is CSVGRDRAYEQYF.

The table lists this clone with many counts. This rearrangement joins TRBV6-2 or TRBV6-3 to TRBJ2-2; TRBD1 or TRBD2 may be the D gene (5 bases each). Germline-derived CDR1 and CDR2 are MNHEY and SVGEGT. Trimming left V 5 bases short and J 7 bases short, with 8 bases between. This CDR3 contains 12 residues. Written as DNA, the CDR3 is TGTGCCAGCAGTGAGGGGTTCGGGGAGCTGTTTTTT. Its protein is CASSEGFGELFF.

This clone was recorded at least ten times. The chain recombines TRBV19 with TRBJ1-5; TRBD1 might be the D (5 bases). V gave up 1 base and J gave up 15 bases, with 13 bases separating them. Germline values: CDR1 LNHDA, CDR2 SQIVND (reference sequence). This CDR3 contains 12 residues. The DNA of the CDR3 is TGTGCCAGTAGTATAGTTGGAGGGGTTGCGCATTTT. Translation: CASSIVGGVAHF.